A selection of T cell receptor beta chains follows, all from one sample in a study of T cell responses to AZD1222 COVID-19 vaccine. Sequencing used immunoSEQ multiplex PCR; TCRdb keeps in-frame clones, though not all of them. The sample has approximately 140,000 clones, almost 95% seen once. This specimen was peripheral blood, taken 28 days after the second AZD1222 dose. The receptors derive from an adult who received the AZD1222 COVID-19 vaccine. Each CDR3 is given with its conserved first and last residue. The D gene is left open where the match is weak. The size field is filled for only some rows; it gives once, few, many or a size class.

j_call: TRBJ2-1
cdr3_length: 15
v_call: TRBV7-6
d_call: -
clone_size: -
cdr3_aa: CASSIQRGTGNEQFF
cdr3_nt: TGTGCCAGCAGCATTCAGCGTGGTACAGGCAATGAGCAGTTCTTC

j_call: TRBJ1-1
cdr3_length: 13
v_call: TRBV29-1
d_call: TRBD1
clone_size: -
cdr3_aa: CSADRAKGTEAFF
cdr3_nt: TGCAGCGCGGACAGGGCTAAAGGCACTGAAGCTTTCTTT

j_call: TRBJ1-2
cdr3_length: 12
v_call: TRBV12-3/TRBV12-4
d_call: -
clone_size: -
cdr3_aa: CASSFLGYGYTF
cdr3_nt: TGTGCCAGCAGTTTTCTGGGGTATGGCTACACCTTC

j_call: TRBJ2-5
cdr3_length: 14
v_call: TRBV2
d_call: -
clone_size: -
cdr3_aa: CARSRTLDQETQYF
cdr3_nt: TGTGCCAGGTCCCGGACCCTTGACCAAGAGACCCAGTACTTC

j_call: TRBJ2-5
cdr3_length: 15
v_call: TRBV5-1
d_call: TRBD1
clone_size: -
cdr3_aa: CASSSWTGGGETQYF
cdr3_nt: TGCGCCAGCAGCTCCTGGACAGGGGGCGGAGAGACCCAGTACTTC

j_call: TRBJ1-2
cdr3_length: 13
v_call: TRBV6-5
d_call: TRBD1
clone_size: -
cdr3_aa: CASKDRGLYGYTF
cdr3_nt: TGTGCCAGCAAGGACAGGGGGCTCTATGGCTACACCTTC

j_call: TRBJ1-1
cdr3_length: 18
v_call: TRBV18
d_call: -
clone_size: -
cdr3_aa: CASSPPSVRIWSNTEAFF
cdr3_nt: TGTGCCAGCTCACCACCTTCTGTGAGGATTTGGAGTAACACTGAAGCTTTCTTT

j_call: TRBJ1-2
cdr3_length: 12
v_call: TRBV11-2
d_call: -
clone_size: -
cdr3_aa: CASSLAGVGYTF
cdr3_nt: TGTGCCAGCAGCCTCGCAGGGGTTGGCTACACCTTC

j_call: TRBJ1-1
cdr3_length: 15
v_call: TRBV29-1
d_call: TRBD1
clone_size: -
cdr3_aa: CSGRTGAFGNTEAFF
cdr3_nt: TGCAGCGGCCGAACAGGGGCGTTTGGAAACACTGAAGCTTTCTTT

j_call: TRBJ2-5
cdr3_length: 11
v_call: TRBV5-1
d_call: -
clone_size: -
cdr3_aa: CASWEGETQYF
cdr3_nt: TGCGCCAGCTGGGAAGGGGAGACCCAGTACTTC

j_call: TRBJ1-6
cdr3_length: 16
v_call: TRBV18
d_call: -
clone_size: -
cdr3_aa: CASSPAASSYNSPLHF
cdr3_nt: TGTGCCAGCTCACCGGCAGCGAGCTCCTATAATTCACCCCTCCACTTT

j_call: TRBJ2-1
cdr3_length: 18
v_call: TRBV30
d_call: -
clone_size: -
cdr3_aa: CAWSGLGSVRWSYNEQFF
cdr3_nt: TGTGCCTGGAGTGGATTAGGAAGCGTACGATGGTCCTACAATGAGCAGTTCTTC

j_call: TRBJ2-7
cdr3_length: 12
v_call: TRBV4-2
d_call: -
clone_size: -
cdr3_aa: CASGFGRYEQYF
cdr3_nt: TGTGCCAGCGGGTTTGGCCGCTACGAGCAGTACTTC

j_call: TRBJ1-6
cdr3_length: 16
v_call: TRBV14
d_call: TRBD1
clone_size: -
cdr3_aa: CASSQRGGQGNSPLHF
cdr3_nt: TGTGCCAGCAGCCAGAGGGGGGGACAGGGGAATTCACCCCTCCACTTT

j_call: TRBJ2-1
cdr3_length: 17
v_call: TRBV25-1
d_call: TRBD2
clone_size: -
cdr3_aa: CASSDGTSGAIYNEQFF
cdr3_nt: TGTGCCAGCAGTGACGGAACTAGCGGAGCCATTTACAATGAGCAGTTCTTC

j_call: TRBJ1-2
cdr3_length: 13
v_call: TRBV27
d_call: TRBD1
clone_size: once
cdr3_aa: CASSLRGGGGYTF
cdr3_nt: TGTGCCAGCAGTTTGCGAGGGGGCGGTGGCTACACCTTC

j_call: TRBJ2-5
cdr3_length: 14
v_call: TRBV6-2/TRBV6-3
d_call: -
clone_size: -
cdr3_aa: CASSETVGEETQYF
cdr3_nt: TGTGCCAGCAGTGAGACGGTGGGTGAGGAGACCCAGTACTTC

j_call: TRBJ2-7
cdr3_length: 14
v_call: TRBV5-1
d_call: -
clone_size: few
cdr3_aa: CASRGSGPRNEQYF
cdr3_nt: TGCGCCAGCAGAGGATCAGGGCCCAGGAACGAGCAGTACTTC

j_call: TRBJ1-1
cdr3_length: 16
v_call: TRBV5-4
d_call: -
clone_size: -
cdr3_aa: CASSPRDPWRNTEAFF
cdr3_nt: TGTGCCAGCAGCCCCCGGGACCCTTGGCGGAACACTGAAGCTTTCTTT

j_call: TRBJ1-4
cdr3_length: 16
v_call: TRBV15
d_call: TRBD1
clone_size: -
cdr3_aa: CATSARTGAINEKLFF
cdr3_nt: TGTGCCACCAGCGCACGGACAGGAGCCATCAATGAAAAACTGTTTTTT

j_call: TRBJ2-1
cdr3_length: 14
v_call: TRBV9
d_call: -
clone_size: -
cdr3_aa: CASSVEWRYNEQFF
cdr3_nt: TGTGCCAGCAGCGTAGAGTGGCGCTACAATGAGCAGTTCTTC